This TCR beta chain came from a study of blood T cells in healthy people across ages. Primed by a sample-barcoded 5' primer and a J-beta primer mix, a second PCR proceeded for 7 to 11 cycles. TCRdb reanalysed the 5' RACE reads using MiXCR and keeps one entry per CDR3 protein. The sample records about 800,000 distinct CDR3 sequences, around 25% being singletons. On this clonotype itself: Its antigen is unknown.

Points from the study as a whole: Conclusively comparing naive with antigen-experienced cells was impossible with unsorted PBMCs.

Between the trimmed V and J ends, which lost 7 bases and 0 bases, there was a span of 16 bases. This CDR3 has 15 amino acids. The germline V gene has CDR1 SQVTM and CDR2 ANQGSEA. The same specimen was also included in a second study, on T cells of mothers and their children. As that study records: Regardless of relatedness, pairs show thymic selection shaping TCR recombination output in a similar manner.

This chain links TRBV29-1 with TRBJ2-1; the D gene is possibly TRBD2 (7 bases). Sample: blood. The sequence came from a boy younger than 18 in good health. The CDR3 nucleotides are TGCAGCGCCGAGGGGGGCGGGAGCTCCTACAATGAGCAGTTCTTC. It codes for CSAEGGGSSYNEQFF.